The 26 T cell receptor beta chains in this list originate from one sample, sequenced in a study of cytomegalovirus exposure and HLA in healthy donors. It was with 60 Vbeta and 13 Jbeta primers that the PCR ran. Assay: immunoSEQ multiplex PCR; the TCRdb copy retains only in-frame clones and omits some. Of approximately 140,000 clones listed, about four fifths are singletons. The source material was PBMCs. Receptors originate from a woman aged 40 to 50 in good health and CMV-seronegative.

CDR3 sequence (DNA): TGTGCCAGCAGCCAGGTCCTGCGCCCATCCTACAATGAGCAGTTCTTC. It is translated as CASSQVLRPSYNEQFF. This rearrangement joins TRBV4-2 to TRBJ2-1; D ambiguous. The CDR3 is 16 residues long. V was cut by 3 bases and J by 1 base, with 13 bases left in between. Germline CDR1 reads LGHNA; CDR2 reads YNFKEQ.

This chain uses TRBV7-9 with TRBJ2-6, with a weak D call TRBD2 (6 bases). Germline V gene data show CDR1 as SEHNR and CDR2 as FQNEAQ (reference sequence). This CDR3 spans 17 amino acids. V dropped 4 bases and J dropped 0 bases, with 13 bases sitting between them. The CDR3, as DNA: TGTGCCAGCAGCTCTCGGGACTGGTACTCTGGGGCCAACGTCCTGACTTTC. It encodes CASSSRDWYSGANVLTF.

The V gene is TRBV29-1, the J gene TRBJ1-6; D ambiguous. Germline lookup yields CDR1 SQVTM and CDR2 ANQGSEA. V gave up 3 bases and J gave up 5 bases, with 8 bases separating them. This CDR3 contains 13 residues. The CDR3 nucleotides are TGCAGCGTTGAGCCCGAGGATAATTCACCCCTCCACTTT. Residues: CSVEPEDNSPLHF.

The chain couples TRBV29-1 to TRBJ1-2; D possibly corresponds to TRBD1 (6 bases). Germline V gene data show CDR1 as SQVTM and CDR2 as ANQGSEA. This CDR3 is 12 amino acids long. V lost 7 bases to trimming and J lost 6 bases, with 15 bases between them. The CDR3 is CSAEDRFDGYTF. The DNA of the CDR3 is TGCAGCGCCGAAGACAGGTTCGATGGCTACACCTTC.

The rearrangement links TRBV7-6 to TRBJ1-5; 9 bases line up with TRBD1. The CDR3 is 18 amino acids. Germline V gives CDR1 SGHVS, CDR2 FNYEAQ. After removal of 1 base from V and 0 bases from J, the junction contained 7 bases not matched to a gene. CDR3 sequence reads: CASSLELGTGNSNQPQHF. The CDR3 DNA reads as TGTGCCAGCAGCTTAGAATTGGGGACAGGGAATAGCAATCAGCCCCAGCATTTT.

The DNA for the CDR3 is TGTGCCAGCCTTACACTACCCGGGAATTCACCCCTCCACTTT. Translating gives CASLTLPGNSPLHF. This chain links TRBV6-1 with TRBJ1-6; D call uncertain. Trimming shortened V by 8 bases and J by 7 bases, and 15 bases separated the two germline ends. CDR3 size: 14 residues. Germline CDR1 is MNHNS and CDR2 is SASEGT.

This chain uses TRBV6-5 with TRBJ1-1; D unresolved. CDR1 is MNHEY and CDR2 is SVGAGI in the germline V gene. V was shortened by 5 bases and J by 3 bases, with 10 bases between the two germline ends. The CDR3 length is 13 residues. CDR3: CASSPWLDTEAFF. In DNA, the CDR3 is TGTGCCAGCAGTCCGTGGCTGGACACTGAAGCTTTCTTT.

The chain is built from TRBV5-4 and TRBJ2-5; 10 bases line up with TRBD2. CDR3 length: 16 residues. After removal of 4 bases from V and 6 bases from J, the junction contained 12 bases not matched to a gene. Per germline, CDR1 SGHNT and CDR2 YYREEE (reference sequence). The CDR3 DNA sequence: TGTGCCAGCAGCCAGGGGTGGAGCGGGGGGGCGAAGACCCAGTACTTC. Its protein is CASSQGWSGGAKTQYF.

This chain links TRBV2 with TRBJ2-2; maybe TRBD1 (5 bases). Trimming removed 4 bases at V and 4 bases at J, with 13 bases between. CDR1 is SNHLY and CDR2 is FYNNEI in the germline V gene. CDR3 length: 15 residues. CDR3 sequence: CASSGSSQGTGELFF. For the CDR3, the DNA is TGTGCCAGCAGTGGGAGCAGTCAGGGCACCGGGGAGCTGTTTTTT.

This sequence joins TRBV28 and TRBJ1-6; the D is unclear. Germline V gene data show CDR1 as MDHEN and CDR2 as SYDVKM. The CDR3 runs 15 residues. Trimming took 0 bases from V and 9 from J, leaving 12 bases between them. The CDR3 loop is CASSLWGGNASPLHF. The CDR3 DNA follows: TGTGCCAGCAGTTTATGGGGCGGGAATGCTTCACCCCTCCACTTT.

The rearrangement links TRBV5-6 to TRBJ2-5, with D hard to call. Gene TRBJ2-7 matches the end of the DNA better, so the J call may be wrong. Per the germline V gene, CDR1 is SGHDT and CDR2 is YYEEEE. The CDR3 has 15 amino acids. The CDR3 DNA reads as TGTGCCAGCACCGTAACTGGAGTCTTCTCCTACGAGCAGTACTTC. Amino acid sequence: CASTVTGVFSYEQYF.

V and J are TRBV19 and TRBJ1-1, with 7 bases fitting TRBD1. Germline loops: CDR1 LNHDA, CDR2 SQIVND (reference sequence). This CDR3 contains 16 residues. V dropped 3 bases and J dropped 1; count of bases not matched to a gene: 8. CDR3: CASSIDFGQENTEAFF. CDR3 in DNA: TGTGCCAGTAGTATTGACTTTGGACAGGAGAACACTGAAGCTTTCTTT.

The rearrangement joins TRBV6-6 to TRBJ2-7; TRBD2 might be the D (5 bases). Germline CDR1 and CDR2: MNHNY and SVGAGI (reference sequence). This CDR3 is 13 amino acids long. The germline V and J ends were trimmed by 10 bases and 3 bases, with 16 bases remaining between them. The CDR3 loop is CATAGEGLYEQYF. CDR3 DNA: TGTGCCACCGCCGGGGAAGGACTCTACGAGCAGTACTTC.

The chain carries TRBV5-6 and TRBJ1-5; D is undetermined. Germline CDR1 and CDR2: SGHDT and YYEEEE. The CDR3 contains 12 residues. The ends were cut back, 5 bases at V and 7 bases at J, with 10 bases in the middle. The DNA for the CDR3 is TGTGCCAGCAGTTTCCTAGCCCAGCCCCAGCATTTT. Translation gives CASSFLAQPQHF.

This sequence joins TRBV19 and TRBJ1-2; possibly TRBD1 for D (6 bases). This CDR3 spans 15 amino acids. Trimming pared 6 bases from V and 11 bases from J, leaving 25 bases between. CDR1 and CDR2 from the germline V gene are LNHDA and SQIVND (reference sequence). Here the CDR3 DNA reads TGTGCCAGTAGCCCGCGTGCCAGGGGTCCCCTCGGGTACACCTTC. Amino acid sequence: CASSPRARGPLGYTF.

Concerning this clone: In the same sample, other DNA sequences code for this CDR3. The chain is built from TRBV4-3 and TRBJ2-1; 7 bases are shared with TRBD2. V lost 0 bases to trimming and J lost 3 bases; unmatched junction nucleotides: 2. This CDR3 comprises 15 residues. Germline values: CDR1 LGHNA, CDR2 YSLEER. The CDR3 DNA is TGCGCCAGCAGCCAAGAGGGACTAATCTACAATGAGCAGTTCTTC. The encoded protein is CASSQEGLIYNEQFF.

This clone occurred once. The V call is TRBV7-2, the J call TRBJ2-3; maybe TRBD2 (6 bases). Per germline, CDR1 SGHTA and CDR2 FQGNSA. V was clipped by 3 bases and J by 5 bases, with 12 bases between them. This CDR3 is built from 14 residues. The CDR3 nucleotides are TGTGCCAGCAGCTTGATTAGCGGAAAAGATACGCAGTATTTT. Amino acids: CASSLISGKDTQYF.

The rearrangement uses TRBV28 and TRBJ2-7; 7 bases are shared with TRBD2. The trim removed 3 bases at V and 8 bases at J, leaving 1 base unmatched. The CDR3 covers 11 residues. CDR1 is MDHEN and CDR2 is SYDVKM in the germline V gene. The CDR3 DNA reads TGTGCCAGCAGTTTGCGGGAGCAGCAGTACTTC. It is translated as CASSLREQQYF. The whole variable domain, filled in from reference TRBV28 and TRBJ2-7, reads DVKVTQSSRYLVKRTGEKVFLECVQDMDHENMFWYRQDPGLGLRLIYFSYDVKMKEKGDIPEGYSVSREKKERFSLILESASTNQTSMYLCASSLREQQYFGPGTRLTVT.

This clone was recorded a few times. The V gene is TRBV4-3, the J gene TRBJ2-7; TRBD1 matches at 9 bases. After removal of 5 bases from V and 4 bases from J, the junction contained 6 bases not matched to a gene. CDR3 length: 14 amino acids. Germline V lookup: CDR1 LGHNA, CDR2 YSLEER. The CDR3 DNA reads TGCGCCAGCAGCGACCACAGGGGGCCTTACGAGCAGTACTTC. Amino acids: CASSDHRGPYEQYF.

CDR3 in amino acids: CAGTGEFPYEQYF. The CDR3 coding sequence is TGTGCCGGTACAGGGGAGTTCCCTTACGAGCAGTACTTC. This chain connects TRBV5-4 to TRBJ2-7, with TRBD1 identical over 7 bases. Germline loops: CDR1 SGHNT, CDR2 YYREEE (reference sequence). Germline trimming cut 10 bases from V and 4 bases from J; bases unmatched to any gene: 11. The CDR3 extends over 13 amino acids.

Regarding this clone: The identical CDR3 is also encoded by other nucleotide sequences in the sample. The chain couples TRBV5-4 to TRBJ2-3; 10 bases are a match to TRBD2. Germline values: CDR1 SGHNT, CDR2 YYREEE (reference sequence). V trimming: 0 bases; J trimming: 1 base; junction bases outside the gene matches: 2. CDR3 length equals 16 residues. The CDR3: CASSLGGLAGTDTQYF. The CDR3 DNA reads as TGTGCCAGCAGCTTGGGAGGACTAGCGGGCACAGATACGCAGTATTTT.

This chain joins TRBV7-9 and TRBJ2-1, with 7 bases identical to TRBD2. The CDR3 spans 14 residues. Germline V gives CDR1 SEHNR, CDR2 FQNEAQ (reference sequence). The J segment lost 4 bases and the V segment lost 3 bases, leaving 3 bases of the junction unmatched. The CDR3 region is CASSFPGGYNEQFF. CDR3 in DNA: TGTGCCAGCAGCTTCCCGGGAGGTTACAATGAGCAGTTCTTC.

J is TRBJ2-5 and V is TRBV6-6; maybe TRBD2 (6 bases). Germline V gene lookup returns CDR1 MNHNY and CDR2 SVGAGI (reference sequence). CDR3 length equals 13 residues. The ends were cut back, 8 bases at V and 4 bases at J, with 14 bases in the middle. CDR3: CASGTSGRETQYF. In nucleotides, the CDR3 is TGTGCCAGCGGGACTTCCGGGAGAGAGACCCAGTACTTC.

This sequence joins TRBV6-6 and TRBJ2-1; D gene ambiguous. V lost 6 bases and J lost 10, with 10 bases in between. This CDR3 spans 11 amino acids. Germline lookup yields CDR1 MNHNY and CDR2 SVGAGI (reference sequence). CDR3 sequence (DNA): TGTGCCAGCAGCGCCCAAGAGGAGCAGTTCTTC. Translating gives CASSAQEEQFF.

J is TRBJ1-2 and V is TRBV5-5; 10 nucleotides match TRBD1. J was trimmed by 6 bases and V by 4 bases; bases with no gene match: 15. The CDR3 runs 17 residues. Germline assignment: CDR1 SGHKS and CDR2 YYEKEE (reference sequence). The CDR3 region has the DNA TGTGCCAGCAGCCCTTGGCGGGGGACAGGGGCGTCCCATGGCTACACCTTC. Amino acids: CASSPWRGTGASHGYTF.

The chain employs TRBV27 and TRBJ1-4, with 9 bases identical to TRBD1. Trimming at V came to 8 bases and at J to 8 bases, leaving 6 bases not matched to a gene. Germline V lookup: CDR1 MNHEY, CDR2 SMNVEV (reference sequence). CDR3 length equals 13 residues. DNA of the CDR3: TGTGCCAGCCGAGACAGGGGGTCGGAAAAACTGTTTTTT. Residues: CASRDRGSEKLFF.